One sample yielded the 31 T cell receptor beta chains listed below, sequenced in a study of beta chain features in type 1 diabetes. Sequenced material consisted of expressed TCRB transcripts (all of the isolated RNA was reverse transcribed). Some clones are missing from TCRdb's copy, which holds only in-frame ones; the method was immunoSEQ multiplex PCR. The sample has approximately 120,000 clones; approximately 39% are singletons. Material: stem cell memory CD4+ T cells from blood. Every receptor here comes from a woman aged 18-30 years in good health.

This chain links TRBV29-1 with TRBJ2-3, with TRBD2 matching 8 bases. The CDR3 loop spans 14 amino acids. Trimming at V came to 5 bases and at J to 1 base, leaving 5 bases not matched to a gene. Germline values: CDR1 SQVTM, CDR2 ANQGSEA. The CDR3: CSVRLASGTDTQYF. The CDR3 DNA reads TGCAGCGTTCGACTAGCGTCTGGCACAGATACGCAGTATTTT.

The chain combines TRBV30 with TRBJ1-1; no firm D call. This CDR3 is 14 amino acids long. Trimming took off 0 bases at V and 2 bases at J, with 10 bases between the two ends. The germline CDR1 and CDR2 sequences are GTSNPN and SVGIG (reference sequence). This CDR3 is CAWSVNSLNTEAFF. CDR3 DNA sequence: TGTGCCTGGAGTGTAAACAGCCTTAACACTGAAGCTTTCTTT. The whole variable domain, filled in from reference TRBV30 and TRBJ1-1, reads SQTIHQWPATLVQPVGSPLSLECTVEGTSNPNLYWYRQAAGRGLQLLFYSVGIGQISSEVPQNLSASRPQDRQFILSSKKLLLSDSGFYLCAWSVNSLNTEAFFGQGTRLTVV.

This clone has more than one count but fewer than ten. The V gene is TRBV10-3, the J gene TRBJ2-7, with TRBD2 identical over 10 bases. This CDR3 is built from 16 residues. In germline, CDR1 is ENHRY, CDR2 SYGVKD. After removal of 4 bases from V and 2 bases from J, the junction contained 8 bases not matched to a gene. The CDR3 nucleotides are TGTGCCATCAGTGGGGGATGGACTAGCGGTACCTACGAGCAGTACTTC. Its translation is CAISGGWTSGTYEQYF.

This clone was recorded a few times. For the CDR3, the DNA is TGCGCCAGCAGGAGGTTCGGACAGGGGTTCGGAGAGACCCAGTACTTC. It encodes CASRRFGQGFGETQYF. The chain is built from TRBV5-1 and TRBJ2-5; 9 bases line up with TRBD1. The germline CDR1 and CDR2 sequences are SGHRS and YFSETQ. The CDR3 totals 16 residues. J lost 4 bases, V lost 5 bases, and 12 bases had no gene match.

The chain uses TRBV14 and TRBJ2-5; tentative D call: TRBD1 (5 bases). Germline loops: CDR1 SGHDN, CDR2 FVKESK. Trimming took off 3 bases at V and 6 bases at J, with 20 bases between the two ends. This CDR3 is built from 16 residues. The CDR3 coding sequence is TGTGCCAGCAGCCATGGGCTAGGGGTTCGGAAACAGACCCAGTACTTC. Protein product: CASSHGLGVRKQTQYF.

The table lists this clone with a few counts. The chain has TRBV7-2 and TRBJ2-3, with D maybe TRBD1 (6 bases). The CDR3 length is 12 residues. Trimming removed 3 bases at V and 10 bases at J, with 11 bases between. Germline V gene lookup returns CDR1 SGHTA and CDR2 FQGNSA. The CDR3 DNA sequence: TGTGCCAGCAGCTTCGACAGGTTGGCGCAGTATTTT. The encoded protein is CASSFDRLAQYF.

V and J are TRBV5-1 and TRBJ2-1; D is unclear. The V gene lost 7 bases and the J gene lost 2 bases, with 13 bases spanning the gap. CDR3 size: 14 residues. Germline lookup yields CDR1 SGHRS and CDR2 YFSETQ. The CDR3 sequence is CASRQEVTYNEQFF. CDR3 bases: TGCGCCAGCCGCCAAGAGGTTACCTACAATGAGCAGTTCTTC. Combining the CDR3 with reference TRBV5-1 and TRBJ2-1 gives the whole variable domain KAGVTQTPRYLIKTRGQQVTLSCSPISGHRSVSWYQQTPGQGLQFLFEYFSETQRNKGNFPGRFSGRQFSNSRSEMNVSTLELGDSALYLCASRQEVTYNEQFFGPGTRLTVL.

This chain's CDR3 is CASSLPGTRSYEQYF. The CDR3 coding sequence is TGTGCCAGCAGTTTACCCGGGACTCGTTCCTACGAGCAGTACTTC. This chain joins TRBV27 and TRBJ2-7, with D perhaps TRBD2 (6 bases). V lost 2 bases and J lost 1, with 12 bases in between. The V gene's germline CDR1 is MNHEY and CDR2 SMNVEV (reference sequence). This CDR3 spans 15 amino acids.

The gene calls are TRBV16 and TRBJ2-6; TRBD1 matches at 7 bases. The J segment lost 1 base and the V segment lost 6 bases, leaving 6 bases of the junction unmatched. Germline CDR1 KGHSY, CDR2 FQNENV. This CDR3 region has 16 residues. The CDR3 region is CASRREGASGANVLTF. CDR3 coding DNA: TGTGCCAGCAGACGAGAGGGGGCATCTGGGGCCAACGTCCTGACTTTC.

This clone has just a few counts. The V and J genes are TRBV29-1 and TRBJ2-5; D gene ambiguous. The CDR3 sequence is 10 residues long. Trimming shortened V by 6 bases and J by 9 bases, and 11 bases separated the two germline ends. Germline assignment: CDR1 SQVTM and CDR2 ANQGSEA. CDR3 in amino acids: CSVSQMAQYF. The CDR3 DNA reads TGCAGCGTCTCCCAGATGGCCCAGTACTTC.

The rearrangement links TRBV27 to TRBJ2-1; 7 nucleotides match TRBD2. The junction had 7 bases not matched to a gene; V was cut back by 2 bases and J by 6 bases. The germline gives CDR1 MNHEY, CDR2 SMNVEV (reference sequence). CDR3 length equals 15 residues. The CDR3 here is CASSLNAGVLNEQFF. The CDR3, as DNA: TGTGCCAGCAGTTTAAATGCGGGAGTCCTCAATGAGCAGTTCTTC.

This clone appeared a few times. The chain employs TRBV7-9 and TRBJ2-3, with D maybe TRBD1 (5 bases). The V and J ends lost 7 bases and 1 base respectively, with 12 bases between them. This CDR3 is 14 amino acids long. Per germline, CDR1 SEHNR and CDR2 FQNEAQ (reference sequence). The CDR3 reads CASTYRKRTDTQYF. The CDR3 DNA reads as TGTGCCAGCACTTACAGGAAACGCACAGATACGCAGTATTTT.

This clone was seen once. V gene TRBV5-4 combines with J gene TRBJ2-4; D not resolved. V lost 4 bases and J lost 8, with 10 bases in between. Germline V gene data show CDR1 as SGHNT and CDR2 as YYREEE (reference sequence). The CDR3 consists of 12 residues. CDR3 nucleotides: TGTGCCAGCAGCACCCCCCGGGACATTCAGTACTTC. Translating it yields CASSTPRDIQYF.

The rearrangement links TRBV27 to TRBJ2-1; TRBD2 aligns across 8 bases. J gave up 6 bases and V 6 bases, and 7 bases lay outside the gene matches. Germline V gene sequence: CDR1 MNHEY, CDR2 SMNVEV (reference sequence). CDR3 length equals 14 residues. The CDR3 is CASSRLATLNEQFF. CDR3 bases: TGTGCCAGCAGCCGACTAGCGACTCTCAATGAGCAGTTCTTC.

The chain joins TRBV10-2 to TRBJ2-1; 12 positions agree with TRBD2. The CDR3 consists of 15 residues. Germline CDR1 is WSHSY and CDR2 is SAAADI. The V and J ends lost 7 bases and 5 bases, in that order; junction bases with no gene match: 6. The CDR3 DNA is TGCGCCAGCAACCTACTAGCGGGAGGTAACAATGAGCAGTTCTTC. Protein product: CASNLLAGGNNEQFF.

This clone has just a few counts. The chain links TRBV30 to TRBJ2-1; 8 nucleotides agree with TRBD2. The length of the CDR3 is 14 residues. With 3 bases clipped from V and 6 bases from J, the junction kept 7 bases outside the gene matches. CDR1 and CDR2 (germline): GTSNPN, SVGIG (reference sequence). The CDR3 sequence: CAWRPAGATNEQFF. The CDR3 coding sequence is TGTGCCTGGAGACCAGCGGGAGCTACCAATGAGCAGTTCTTC.

This clone was picked up a small number of times. The V gene is TRBV5-5, the J gene TRBJ2-7; no reliable D call. Trimming left V 0 bases short and J 6 bases short, with 10 bases between. The CDR3 is 13 amino acids. The germline V gene encodes CDR1 SGHKS and CDR2 YYEKEE (reference sequence). The CDR3 coding sequence is TGTGCCAGCAGCTTGGAACGAATCGGCGAGCAGTACTTC. As protein: CASSLERIGEQYF.

This clone was detected a few times. The chain links TRBV7-2 to TRBJ2-7, with 8 bases matching TRBD1. Trimming removed 1 base from V and 0 bases from J; junction bases left unmatched: 2. The CDR3 sequence is 15 residues long. CDR1 and CDR2 from the germline V gene are SGHTA and FQGNSA. Here the CDR3 reads CASSLGTGTSYEQYF. CDR3 coding DNA: TGTGCCAGCAGCTTAGGGACAGGGACCTCCTACGAGCAGTACTTC.

The sample holds a few counts of this clone. V and J are TRBV30 and TRBJ1-1, with D perhaps matching TRBD1 (6 bases). Germline loops: CDR1 GTSNPN, CDR2 SVGIG (reference sequence). The CDR3 extends over 13 amino acids. The V and J ends lost 5 bases and 1 base respectively, with 11 bases between them. The CDR3 here is CAWEGHPNTEAFF. CDR3 sequence (DNA): TGTGCCTGGGAGGGACATCCGAACACTGAAGCTTTCTTT.

This clone was counted only a few times. CDR3 in amino acids: CSAGTGDDGYTF. CDR3 DNA: TGCAGCGCCGGGACAGGGGATGATGGCTACACCTTC. The chain recombines TRBV29-1 with TRBJ1-2, with 10 nucleotides matching TRBD1. Germline V CDR1 and CDR2: SQVTM, ANQGSEA. Unmatched junction bases numbered 5, after V lost 7 bases and J lost 6 bases. CDR3 length: 12 amino acids.

The chain joins TRBV19 to TRBJ1-5, with D possibly being TRBD1 (6 bases). The CDR3 is 16 amino acids. Trimming cost V 0 bases and J 6 bases, with 15 bases left between them. Germline loops: CDR1 LNHDA, CDR2 SQIVND (reference sequence). CDR3 protein: CASSIDHRVVLQPQHF. CDR3 DNA sequence: TGTGCCAGTAGTATAGATCACAGGGTCGTCCTTCAGCCCCAGCATTTT.

This clone was detected a few times. This rearrangement joins TRBV30 to TRBJ1-2; 8 bases match TRBD1. Germline V lookup: CDR1 GTSNPN, CDR2 SVGIG (reference sequence). The trim removed 3 bases at V and 4 bases at J, leaving 7 bases unmatched. The CDR3 totals 14 residues. CDR3 coding DNA: TGTGCCTGGAGGAAGACAGGGGCGAGCTATGGCTACACCTTC. Amino acid sequence: CAWRKTGASYGYTF.

V gene TRBV5-1 combines with J gene TRBJ2-7; 13 bases match TRBD2. Trimming took 5 bases from V and 7 from J; bases not matched to a gene: 9. This CDR3 has 15 amino acids. Germline V gene data show CDR1 as SGHRS and CDR2 as YFSETQ. The CDR3: CASSSGLAGVGEQYF. The DNA for the CDR3 is TGCGCCAGCAGTTCTGGACTAGCGGGAGTAGGTGAGCAGTACTTC.

This clone was counted between two and nine times. At one end the junction does not follow the germline gene, possibly because of a read error. This chain joins TRBV20-1 and TRBJ1-2; D perhaps matches TRBD1 (6 bases). Germline CDR1 DFQATT, CDR2 SNEGSKA (reference sequence). This CDR3 is 9 amino acids long. In nucleotides, the CDR3 is TGCAGTGGTATTCGACAGGCGTCCTTC. Translation gives CSGIRQASF.

The genes are TRBV11-2 and TRBJ1-2; D gene unclear. The V end was cut by 8 bases, the J end by 2 bases, with 9 bases between. CDR3 length equals 12 residues. In germline, CDR1 is SGHAT, CDR2 FQNNGV. The CDR3 sequence: CASQQQNYGYTF. The DNA for the CDR3 is TGTGCCAGCCAACAGCAAAACTATGGCTACACCTTC.

This clone was observed a handful of times. The rearrangement links TRBV6-5 to TRBJ2-7; a possible D gene is TRBD1 (6 bases). The V gene lost 0 bases and the J gene lost 1 base, with 10 bases spanning the gap. The V gene's germline CDR1 is MNHEY and CDR2 SVGAGI. The CDR3 loop spans 15 amino acids. The CDR3 here is CASSYSIQGSYEQYF. CDR3 nucleotides: TGTGCCAGCAGTTACTCGATACAGGGATCCTACGAGCAGTACTTC.

CDR3 nucleotides: TGTGCCAGCAGCTCTCGGACAGGAGAAGCCAAAAACATTCAGTACTTC. Residues: CASSSRTGEAKNIQYF. The V gene is TRBV11-3, the J gene TRBJ2-4; 7 positions agree with TRBD1. The CDR3 is 16 residues long. Per germline, CDR1 SGHNT and CDR2 YENEEA. V lost 4 bases and J lost 0; bases outside the gene matches: 6.

V and J are TRBV7-3 and TRBJ2-5; D possibly corresponds to TRBD1 (7 bases). Per germline, CDR1 SGHTA and CDR2 FQGTGA. V was clipped by 2 bases and J by 7 bases, with 11 bases between them. CDR3 length equals 13 residues. The CDR3 here is CASSLYQGGTQYF. CDR3 DNA sequence: TGTGCCAGCAGCTTATATCAGGGGGGGACCCAGTACTTC.

This clone was recorded a few times. The chain uses TRBV5-1 and TRBJ1-2; the D gene is possibly TRBD1 (5 bases). Per germline, CDR1 SGHRS and CDR2 YFSETQ. Trimming cost V 0 bases and J 3 bases, with 9 bases left between them. The CDR3 runs 14 residues. CDR3 DNA sequence: TGCGCCAGCAGCTTGGGAGACAGCCACTATGGCTACACCTTC. Protein sequence: CASSLGDSHYGYTF.

This clone showed up just a few times. The gene calls are TRBV10-3 and TRBJ2-5; 8 bases agree with TRBD1. The CDR3 consists of 15 residues. Trimming took 2 bases from V and 5 from J; bases not matched to a gene: 7. Germline V lookup: CDR1 ENHRY, CDR2 SYGVKD. The CDR3 coding sequence is TGTGCCATCAGTGAGGGGACAGGACTCACGGAGACCCAGTACTTC. Translating gives CAISEGTGLTETQYF.

This clone was detected only a few times. The chain combines TRBV5-1 with TRBJ2-7; tentative D call: TRBD2 (5 bases). The CDR3 is 14 amino acids. The germline gives CDR1 SGHRS, CDR2 YFSETQ. V lost 5 bases, J lost 0 bases, and 12 bases lay in between. The CDR3 loop reads CASRLPGSSYEQYF. CDR3 in DNA: TGCGCCAGCAGGTTACCTGGGAGCTCCTACGAGCAGTACTTC.